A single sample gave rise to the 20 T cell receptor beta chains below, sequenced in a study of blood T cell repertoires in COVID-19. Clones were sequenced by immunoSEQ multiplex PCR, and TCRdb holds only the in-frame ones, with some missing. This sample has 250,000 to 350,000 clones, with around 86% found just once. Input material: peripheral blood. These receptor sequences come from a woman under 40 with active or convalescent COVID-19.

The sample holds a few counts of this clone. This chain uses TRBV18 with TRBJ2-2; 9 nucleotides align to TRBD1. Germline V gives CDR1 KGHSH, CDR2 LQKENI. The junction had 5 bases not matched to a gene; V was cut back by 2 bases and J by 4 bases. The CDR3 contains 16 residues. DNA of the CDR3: TGTGCCAGCTCACCAGGACAGGGGAAAGGCACCGGGGAGCTGTTTTTT. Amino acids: CASSPGQGKGTGELFF.

The CDR3 loop reads CASKGVPLAGTNEQFF. In DNA, the CDR3 is TGCGCCTCAAAGGGGGTCCCGCTAGCGGGGACCAATGAGCAGTTCTTC. The chain has TRBV5-1 and TRBJ2-1, with 9 positions matching TRBD2. Germline V lookup: CDR1 SGHRS, CDR2 YFSETQ. The CDR3 covers 16 residues. With V trimmed by 10 bases and J by 6 bases, 17 bases remained unmatched.

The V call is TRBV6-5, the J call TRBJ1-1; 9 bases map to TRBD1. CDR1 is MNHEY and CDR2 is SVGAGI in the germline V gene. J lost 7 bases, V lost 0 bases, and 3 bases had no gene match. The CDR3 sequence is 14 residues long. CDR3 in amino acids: CASSYSDRGYEAFF. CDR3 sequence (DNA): TGTGCCAGCAGTTACTCGGACAGGGGATATGAAGCTTTCTTT.

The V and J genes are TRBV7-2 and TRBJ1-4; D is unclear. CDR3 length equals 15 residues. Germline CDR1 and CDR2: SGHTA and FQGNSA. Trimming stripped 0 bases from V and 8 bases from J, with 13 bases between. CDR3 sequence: CASSLAGNQFEKLFF. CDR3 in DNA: TGTGCCAGCAGCTTAGCCGGGAATCAGTTCGAAAAACTGTTTTTT.

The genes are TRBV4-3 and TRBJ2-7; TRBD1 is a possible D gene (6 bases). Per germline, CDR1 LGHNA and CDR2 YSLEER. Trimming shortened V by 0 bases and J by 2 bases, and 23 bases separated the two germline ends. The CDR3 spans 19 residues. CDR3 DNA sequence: TGCGCCAGCAGCCAAGAAGAAGGCAGGGGAAGGCTTGGGGCCTACGAGCAGTACTTC. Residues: CASSQEEGRGRLGAYEQYF.

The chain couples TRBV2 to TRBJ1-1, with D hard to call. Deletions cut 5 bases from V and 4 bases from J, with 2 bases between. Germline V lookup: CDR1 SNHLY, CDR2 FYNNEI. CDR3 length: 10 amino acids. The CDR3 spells CASSLTEAFF. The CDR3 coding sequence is TGTGCCAGCAGTCTCACTGAAGCTTTCTTT.

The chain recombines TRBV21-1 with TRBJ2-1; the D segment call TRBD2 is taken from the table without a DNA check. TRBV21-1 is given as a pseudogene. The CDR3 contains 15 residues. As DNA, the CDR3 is TGTGCCAGCAGCAAAGCGGAGGGGCGGAGAGATGAGCAGTTCTTC. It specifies CASSKAEGRRDEQFF.

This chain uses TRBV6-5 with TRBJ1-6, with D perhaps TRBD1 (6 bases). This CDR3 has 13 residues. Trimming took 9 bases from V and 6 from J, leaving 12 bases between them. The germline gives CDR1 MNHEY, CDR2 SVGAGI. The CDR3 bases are TGTGCCAGTAATGGCAGGGGTAATTCACCCCTCCACTTT. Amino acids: CASNGRGNSPLHF.

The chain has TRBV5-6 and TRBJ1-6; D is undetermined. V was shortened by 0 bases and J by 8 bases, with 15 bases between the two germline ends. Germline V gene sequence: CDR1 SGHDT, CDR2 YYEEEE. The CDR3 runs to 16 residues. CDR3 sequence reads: CASSLARLQWDSPLHF. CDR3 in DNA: TGTGCCAGCAGCTTGGCAAGACTCCAGTGGGATTCACCCCTCCACTTT.

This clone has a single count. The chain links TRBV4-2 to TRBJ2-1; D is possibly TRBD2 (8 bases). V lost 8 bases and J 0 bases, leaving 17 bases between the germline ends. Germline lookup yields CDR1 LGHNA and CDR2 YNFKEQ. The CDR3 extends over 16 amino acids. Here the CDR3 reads CASEPGGGSSYNEQFF. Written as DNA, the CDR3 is TGTGCCAGCGAGCCGGGAGGGGGCAGCTCCTACAATGAGCAGTTCTTC.

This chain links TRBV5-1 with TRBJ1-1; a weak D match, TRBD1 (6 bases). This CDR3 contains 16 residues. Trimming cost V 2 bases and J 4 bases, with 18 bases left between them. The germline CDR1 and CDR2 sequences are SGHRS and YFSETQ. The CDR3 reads CASSFRGGPRGTEAFF. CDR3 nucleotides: TGCGCCAGCAGCTTTAGGGGGGGCCCTCGTGGCACTGAAGCTTTCTTT.

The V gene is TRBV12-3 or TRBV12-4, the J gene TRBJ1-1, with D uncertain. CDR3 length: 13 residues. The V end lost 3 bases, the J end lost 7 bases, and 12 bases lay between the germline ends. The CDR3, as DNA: TGTGCCAGCAGTTTTCTTACGGAGAGTGAAGCTTTCTTT. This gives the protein CASSFLTESEAFF.

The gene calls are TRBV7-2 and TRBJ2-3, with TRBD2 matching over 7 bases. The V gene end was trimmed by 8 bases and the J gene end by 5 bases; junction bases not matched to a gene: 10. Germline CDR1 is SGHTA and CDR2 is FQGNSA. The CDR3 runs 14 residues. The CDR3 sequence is CASPISGAGDTQYF. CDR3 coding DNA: TGTGCCAGCCCCATCAGCGGGGCAGGAGATACGCAGTATTTT.

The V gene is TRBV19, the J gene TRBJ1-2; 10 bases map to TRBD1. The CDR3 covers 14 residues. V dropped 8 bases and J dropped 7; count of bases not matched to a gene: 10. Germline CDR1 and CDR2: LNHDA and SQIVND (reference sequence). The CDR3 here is CASGSPGQGPGYTF. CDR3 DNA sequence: TGTGCCAGTGGATCTCCGGGACAGGGGCCTGGCTACACCTTC.

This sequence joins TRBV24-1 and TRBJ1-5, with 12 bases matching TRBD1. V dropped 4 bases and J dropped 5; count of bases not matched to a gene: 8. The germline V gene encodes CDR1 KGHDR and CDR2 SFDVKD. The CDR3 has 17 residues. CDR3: CATSDAGTGGPDQPQHF. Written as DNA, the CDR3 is TGTGCCACCAGTGACGCCGGGACAGGGGGCCCCGATCAGCCCCAGCATTTT.

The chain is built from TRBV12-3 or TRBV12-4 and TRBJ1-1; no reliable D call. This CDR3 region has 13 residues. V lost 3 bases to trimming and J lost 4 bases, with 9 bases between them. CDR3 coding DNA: TGTGCCAGCAGTTTTGCGGGAGGCACTGAAGCTTTCTTT. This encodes CASSFAGGTEAFF.

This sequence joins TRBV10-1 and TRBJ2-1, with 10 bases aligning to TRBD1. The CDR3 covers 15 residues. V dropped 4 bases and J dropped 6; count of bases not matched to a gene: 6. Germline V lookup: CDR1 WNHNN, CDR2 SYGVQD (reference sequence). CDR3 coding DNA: TGCGCCAGCAGTGGACCGGGGACAGGGGTCAATGAGCAGTTCTTC. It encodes CASSGPGTGVNEQFF.

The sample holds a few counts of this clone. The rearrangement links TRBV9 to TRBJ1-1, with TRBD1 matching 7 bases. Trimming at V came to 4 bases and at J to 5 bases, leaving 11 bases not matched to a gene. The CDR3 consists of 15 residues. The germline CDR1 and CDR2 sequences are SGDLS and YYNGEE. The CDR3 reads CASSPDPTGETEAFF. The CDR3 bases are TGTGCCAGCAGCCCCGACCCTACAGGGGAGACTGAAGCTTTCTTT.

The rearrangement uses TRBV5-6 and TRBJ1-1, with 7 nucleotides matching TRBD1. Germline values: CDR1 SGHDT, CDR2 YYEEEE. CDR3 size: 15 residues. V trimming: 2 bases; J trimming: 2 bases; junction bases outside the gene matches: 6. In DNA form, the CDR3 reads TGTGCCAGCAGCTTCGACAGGGTTTATAACACTGAAGCTTTCTTT. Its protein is CASSFDRVYNTEAFF.

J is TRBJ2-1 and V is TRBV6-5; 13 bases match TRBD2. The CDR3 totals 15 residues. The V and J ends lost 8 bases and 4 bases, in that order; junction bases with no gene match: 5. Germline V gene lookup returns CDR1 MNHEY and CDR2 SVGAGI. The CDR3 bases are TGTGCCAGCCGACTAGCGGGGGGACCTTACAATGAGCAGTTCTTC. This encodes CASRLAGGPYNEQFF.